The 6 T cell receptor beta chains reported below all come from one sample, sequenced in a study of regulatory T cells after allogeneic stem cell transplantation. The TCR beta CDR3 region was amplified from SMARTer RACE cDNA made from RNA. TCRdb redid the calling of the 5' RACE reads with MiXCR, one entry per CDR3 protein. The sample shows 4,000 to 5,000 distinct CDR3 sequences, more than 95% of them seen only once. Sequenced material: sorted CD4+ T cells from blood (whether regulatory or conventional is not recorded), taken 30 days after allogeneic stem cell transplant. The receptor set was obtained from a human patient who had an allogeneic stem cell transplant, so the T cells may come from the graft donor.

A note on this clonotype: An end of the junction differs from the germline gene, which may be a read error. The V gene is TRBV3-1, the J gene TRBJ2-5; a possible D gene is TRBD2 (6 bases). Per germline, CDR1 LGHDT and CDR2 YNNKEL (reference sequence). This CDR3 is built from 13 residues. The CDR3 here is CASRVGLQEAQYF. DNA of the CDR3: TGTGCCAGCAGAGTGGGACTCCAAGAGGCCCAGTACTTC.

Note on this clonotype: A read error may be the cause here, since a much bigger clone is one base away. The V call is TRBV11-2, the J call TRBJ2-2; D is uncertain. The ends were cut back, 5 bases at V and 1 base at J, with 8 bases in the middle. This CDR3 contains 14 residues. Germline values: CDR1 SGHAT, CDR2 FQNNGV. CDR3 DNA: TGTGCCAGCAGCCCACACGAGAACACCGGGGAGCTGTTTTTT. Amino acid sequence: CASSPHENTGELFF.

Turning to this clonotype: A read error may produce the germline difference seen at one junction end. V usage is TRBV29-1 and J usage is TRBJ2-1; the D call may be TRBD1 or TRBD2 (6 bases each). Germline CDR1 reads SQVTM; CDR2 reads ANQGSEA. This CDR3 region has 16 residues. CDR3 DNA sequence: TGCGGCATGACCCCCGGGGCCGGGGGCTGCTACTATGAGCACTTCTTC. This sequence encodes CGMTPGAGGCYYEHFF.

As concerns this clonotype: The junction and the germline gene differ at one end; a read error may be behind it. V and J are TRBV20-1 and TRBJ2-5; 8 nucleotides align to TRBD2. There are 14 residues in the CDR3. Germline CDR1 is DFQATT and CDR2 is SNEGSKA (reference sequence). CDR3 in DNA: TGCAGTGCCAGGGTCGGGGGGGGCCGGGAGAACCAGTACTTC. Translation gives CSARVGGGRENQYF.

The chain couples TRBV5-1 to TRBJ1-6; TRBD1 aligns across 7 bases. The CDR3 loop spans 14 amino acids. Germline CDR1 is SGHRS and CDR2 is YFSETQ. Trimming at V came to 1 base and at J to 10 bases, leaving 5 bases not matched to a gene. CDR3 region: CASSLRQGDSPLHF. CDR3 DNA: TGCGCCAGCAGCTTGCGCCAGGGGGACTCACCCCTCCACTTT.

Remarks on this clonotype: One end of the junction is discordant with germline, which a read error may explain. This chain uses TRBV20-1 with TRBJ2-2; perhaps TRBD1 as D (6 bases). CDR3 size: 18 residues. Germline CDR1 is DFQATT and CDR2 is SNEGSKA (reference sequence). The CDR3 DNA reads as TGCACTACTAGAGGTGCCCGGGACACGACAGGCGGCACCAGGGAGCAGTTTTTT. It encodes CTTRGARDTTGGTREQFF.